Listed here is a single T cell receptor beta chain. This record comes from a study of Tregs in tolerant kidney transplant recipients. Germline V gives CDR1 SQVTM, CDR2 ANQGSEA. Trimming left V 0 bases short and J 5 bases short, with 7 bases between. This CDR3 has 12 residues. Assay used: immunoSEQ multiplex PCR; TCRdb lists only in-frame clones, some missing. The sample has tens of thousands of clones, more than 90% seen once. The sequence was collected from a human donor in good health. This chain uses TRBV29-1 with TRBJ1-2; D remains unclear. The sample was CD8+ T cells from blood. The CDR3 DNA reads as TGCAGCGTTGAAGATCGCGAATATGGCTACACCTTC. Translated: CSVEDREYGYTF.